Listed below are T cell receptor beta chains from one sample, sequenced in a study of Ad26.COV2.S vaccination and SARS-CoV-2 variants. TCRdb's table, derived via immunoSEQ multiplex PCR, lists solely in-frame clones and lacks some. The table lists 200,000 to 250,000 clones, around 89% of them singletons. Sequencing was performed on peripheral blood, taken in a trial of Ad26.COV2.S vaccine versus placebo. The source of these receptors is a person between 18 and 60 years old who received the Ad26.COV2.S COVID-19 vaccine or a placebo. Each CDR3 is given with its conserved first and last residue. The D gene is left open where the match is weak. Clone size, where shown, is once, few, many, or a class for clones that have expanded.

CDR3 protein: CASRDRVTTDTQYF
CDR3 DNA: TGTGCCAGCAGGGACAGGGTGACCACAGATACGCAGTATTTT
D gene: TRBD1
V gene: TRBV2
clone size: once
J gene: TRBJ2-3

CDR3 protein: CASSYQGPGYGYTF
CDR3 DNA: TGTGCCAGCAGTTATCAGGGCCCGGGCTATGGCTACACCTTC
D gene: NA
V gene: TRBV6-2/TRBV6-3
clone size: NA
J gene: TRBJ1-2

CDR3 protein: CASSGGGPGNEQFF
CDR3 DNA: TGTGCCAGCAGTGGCGGGGGGCCAGGGAATGAGCAGTTCTTC
D gene: TRBD2
V gene: TRBV28
clone size: NA
J gene: TRBJ2-1

CDR3 protein: CASSTGHLNYGYTF
CDR3 DNA: TGTGCCAGCAGCACGGGACACTTAAACTATGGCTACACCTTC
D gene: NA
V gene: TRBV3-1/TRBV3-2
clone size: NA
J gene: TRBJ1-2

CDR3 protein: CASSLSGAPDGYTF
CDR3 DNA: TGCGCCAGCAGCTTGTCAGGGGCGCCGGATGGCTACACCTTC
D gene: NA
V gene: TRBV5-1
clone size: once
J gene: TRBJ1-2

CDR3 protein: CASSQPGGELFF
CDR3 DNA: TGTGCCAGCAGCCAACCCGGAGGGGAGCTGTTTTTT
D gene: NA
V gene: TRBV3-1/TRBV3-2
clone size: NA
J gene: TRBJ2-2

CDR3 protein: CASSLSRWRNGNEQFF
CDR3 DNA: TGTGCCAGCAGCCTTTCCCGCTGGCGTAACGGTAATGAGCAGTTCTTC
D gene: NA
V gene: TRBV5-8
clone size: NA
J gene: TRBJ2-1

CDR3 protein: CASSPSGWGRNEQFF
CDR3 DNA: TGTGCCAGCAGTCCTAGCGGATGGGGGAGGAATGAGCAGTTCTTC
D gene: TRBD2
V gene: TRBV27
clone size: NA
J gene: TRBJ2-1

CDR3 protein: CASGRDSKLFF
CDR3 DNA: TGTGCCAGCGGTAGGGACAGTAAGCTGTTTTTT
D gene: TRBD1
V gene: TRBV6-5
clone size: NA
J gene: TRBJ2-2

CDR3 protein: CAISEGQVYGYTF
CDR3 DNA: TGTGCCATCAGTGAAGGGCAGGTTTATGGCTACACCTTC
D gene: NA
V gene: TRBV10-3
clone size: NA
J gene: TRBJ1-2

CDR3 protein: CASSLDPGGQPQHF
CDR3 DNA: TGTGCCAGCAGCTTGGATCCGGGGGGTCAGCCCCAGCATTTT
D gene: NA
V gene: TRBV5-4
clone size: NA
J gene: TRBJ1-5

CDR3 protein: CASSLVGGSAEQYF
CDR3 DNA: TGTGCCAGCAGCTTAGTTGGGGGATCGGCCGAGCAGTACTTC
D gene: NA
V gene: TRBV7-2
clone size: NA
J gene: TRBJ2-7

CDR3 protein: CASSQAFRQGDWSGELFF
CDR3 DNA: TGTGCCAGCAGCCAAGCTTTCCGACAGGGGGATTGGTCCGGGGAGCTGTTTTTT
D gene: TRBD1
V gene: TRBV3-1/TRBV3-2
clone size: NA
J gene: TRBJ2-2

CDR3 protein: CASPGQGNYEQYF
CDR3 DNA: TGTGCCAGTCCGGGACAGGGAAACTACGAGCAGTACTTC
D gene: TRBD1
V gene: TRBV6-5
clone size: NA
J gene: TRBJ2-7

CDR3 protein: CASSLGQGAEAFF
CDR3 DNA: TGTGCCAGCAGCTTAGGACAGGGAGCTGAAGCTTTCTTT
D gene: TRBD1
V gene: TRBV5-8
clone size: NA
J gene: TRBJ1-1

CDR3 protein: CASSMDIPLNEQFF
CDR3 DNA: TGCGCCAGCAGCATGGACATCCCCCTAAATGAGCAGTTCTTC
D gene: NA
V gene: TRBV5-1
clone size: NA
J gene: TRBJ2-1

CDR3 protein: CASSLAGTTNTEAFF
CDR3 DNA: TGCGCCAGCAGCTTGGCTGGGACAACGAACACTGAAGCTTTCTTT
D gene: NA
V gene: TRBV5-1
clone size: NA
J gene: TRBJ1-1

CDR3 protein: CASSLDGSFNYGYTF
CDR3 DNA: TGTGCCAGCAGCTTAGACGGCAGTTTCAACTATGGCTACACCTTC
D gene: NA
V gene: TRBV7-2
clone size: NA
J gene: TRBJ1-2

CDR3 protein: CASGLTPTNEQFF
CDR3 DNA: TGTGCTAGTGGTTTAACCCCCACGAATGAGCAGTTCTTC
D gene: NA
V gene: TRBV12-5
clone size: NA
J gene: TRBJ2-1

CDR3 protein: CASSGGVSTDTQYF
CDR3 DNA: TGTGCCAGCAGTGGAGGGGTTAGCACAGATACGCAGTATTTT
D gene: NA
V gene: TRBV5-4
clone size: NA
J gene: TRBJ2-3

CDR3 protein: CASSFSRATDTQYF
CDR3 DNA: TGTGCCAGCAGTTTTAGCAGGGCCACAGATACGCAGTATTTT
D gene: NA
V gene: TRBV27
clone size: NA
J gene: TRBJ2-3